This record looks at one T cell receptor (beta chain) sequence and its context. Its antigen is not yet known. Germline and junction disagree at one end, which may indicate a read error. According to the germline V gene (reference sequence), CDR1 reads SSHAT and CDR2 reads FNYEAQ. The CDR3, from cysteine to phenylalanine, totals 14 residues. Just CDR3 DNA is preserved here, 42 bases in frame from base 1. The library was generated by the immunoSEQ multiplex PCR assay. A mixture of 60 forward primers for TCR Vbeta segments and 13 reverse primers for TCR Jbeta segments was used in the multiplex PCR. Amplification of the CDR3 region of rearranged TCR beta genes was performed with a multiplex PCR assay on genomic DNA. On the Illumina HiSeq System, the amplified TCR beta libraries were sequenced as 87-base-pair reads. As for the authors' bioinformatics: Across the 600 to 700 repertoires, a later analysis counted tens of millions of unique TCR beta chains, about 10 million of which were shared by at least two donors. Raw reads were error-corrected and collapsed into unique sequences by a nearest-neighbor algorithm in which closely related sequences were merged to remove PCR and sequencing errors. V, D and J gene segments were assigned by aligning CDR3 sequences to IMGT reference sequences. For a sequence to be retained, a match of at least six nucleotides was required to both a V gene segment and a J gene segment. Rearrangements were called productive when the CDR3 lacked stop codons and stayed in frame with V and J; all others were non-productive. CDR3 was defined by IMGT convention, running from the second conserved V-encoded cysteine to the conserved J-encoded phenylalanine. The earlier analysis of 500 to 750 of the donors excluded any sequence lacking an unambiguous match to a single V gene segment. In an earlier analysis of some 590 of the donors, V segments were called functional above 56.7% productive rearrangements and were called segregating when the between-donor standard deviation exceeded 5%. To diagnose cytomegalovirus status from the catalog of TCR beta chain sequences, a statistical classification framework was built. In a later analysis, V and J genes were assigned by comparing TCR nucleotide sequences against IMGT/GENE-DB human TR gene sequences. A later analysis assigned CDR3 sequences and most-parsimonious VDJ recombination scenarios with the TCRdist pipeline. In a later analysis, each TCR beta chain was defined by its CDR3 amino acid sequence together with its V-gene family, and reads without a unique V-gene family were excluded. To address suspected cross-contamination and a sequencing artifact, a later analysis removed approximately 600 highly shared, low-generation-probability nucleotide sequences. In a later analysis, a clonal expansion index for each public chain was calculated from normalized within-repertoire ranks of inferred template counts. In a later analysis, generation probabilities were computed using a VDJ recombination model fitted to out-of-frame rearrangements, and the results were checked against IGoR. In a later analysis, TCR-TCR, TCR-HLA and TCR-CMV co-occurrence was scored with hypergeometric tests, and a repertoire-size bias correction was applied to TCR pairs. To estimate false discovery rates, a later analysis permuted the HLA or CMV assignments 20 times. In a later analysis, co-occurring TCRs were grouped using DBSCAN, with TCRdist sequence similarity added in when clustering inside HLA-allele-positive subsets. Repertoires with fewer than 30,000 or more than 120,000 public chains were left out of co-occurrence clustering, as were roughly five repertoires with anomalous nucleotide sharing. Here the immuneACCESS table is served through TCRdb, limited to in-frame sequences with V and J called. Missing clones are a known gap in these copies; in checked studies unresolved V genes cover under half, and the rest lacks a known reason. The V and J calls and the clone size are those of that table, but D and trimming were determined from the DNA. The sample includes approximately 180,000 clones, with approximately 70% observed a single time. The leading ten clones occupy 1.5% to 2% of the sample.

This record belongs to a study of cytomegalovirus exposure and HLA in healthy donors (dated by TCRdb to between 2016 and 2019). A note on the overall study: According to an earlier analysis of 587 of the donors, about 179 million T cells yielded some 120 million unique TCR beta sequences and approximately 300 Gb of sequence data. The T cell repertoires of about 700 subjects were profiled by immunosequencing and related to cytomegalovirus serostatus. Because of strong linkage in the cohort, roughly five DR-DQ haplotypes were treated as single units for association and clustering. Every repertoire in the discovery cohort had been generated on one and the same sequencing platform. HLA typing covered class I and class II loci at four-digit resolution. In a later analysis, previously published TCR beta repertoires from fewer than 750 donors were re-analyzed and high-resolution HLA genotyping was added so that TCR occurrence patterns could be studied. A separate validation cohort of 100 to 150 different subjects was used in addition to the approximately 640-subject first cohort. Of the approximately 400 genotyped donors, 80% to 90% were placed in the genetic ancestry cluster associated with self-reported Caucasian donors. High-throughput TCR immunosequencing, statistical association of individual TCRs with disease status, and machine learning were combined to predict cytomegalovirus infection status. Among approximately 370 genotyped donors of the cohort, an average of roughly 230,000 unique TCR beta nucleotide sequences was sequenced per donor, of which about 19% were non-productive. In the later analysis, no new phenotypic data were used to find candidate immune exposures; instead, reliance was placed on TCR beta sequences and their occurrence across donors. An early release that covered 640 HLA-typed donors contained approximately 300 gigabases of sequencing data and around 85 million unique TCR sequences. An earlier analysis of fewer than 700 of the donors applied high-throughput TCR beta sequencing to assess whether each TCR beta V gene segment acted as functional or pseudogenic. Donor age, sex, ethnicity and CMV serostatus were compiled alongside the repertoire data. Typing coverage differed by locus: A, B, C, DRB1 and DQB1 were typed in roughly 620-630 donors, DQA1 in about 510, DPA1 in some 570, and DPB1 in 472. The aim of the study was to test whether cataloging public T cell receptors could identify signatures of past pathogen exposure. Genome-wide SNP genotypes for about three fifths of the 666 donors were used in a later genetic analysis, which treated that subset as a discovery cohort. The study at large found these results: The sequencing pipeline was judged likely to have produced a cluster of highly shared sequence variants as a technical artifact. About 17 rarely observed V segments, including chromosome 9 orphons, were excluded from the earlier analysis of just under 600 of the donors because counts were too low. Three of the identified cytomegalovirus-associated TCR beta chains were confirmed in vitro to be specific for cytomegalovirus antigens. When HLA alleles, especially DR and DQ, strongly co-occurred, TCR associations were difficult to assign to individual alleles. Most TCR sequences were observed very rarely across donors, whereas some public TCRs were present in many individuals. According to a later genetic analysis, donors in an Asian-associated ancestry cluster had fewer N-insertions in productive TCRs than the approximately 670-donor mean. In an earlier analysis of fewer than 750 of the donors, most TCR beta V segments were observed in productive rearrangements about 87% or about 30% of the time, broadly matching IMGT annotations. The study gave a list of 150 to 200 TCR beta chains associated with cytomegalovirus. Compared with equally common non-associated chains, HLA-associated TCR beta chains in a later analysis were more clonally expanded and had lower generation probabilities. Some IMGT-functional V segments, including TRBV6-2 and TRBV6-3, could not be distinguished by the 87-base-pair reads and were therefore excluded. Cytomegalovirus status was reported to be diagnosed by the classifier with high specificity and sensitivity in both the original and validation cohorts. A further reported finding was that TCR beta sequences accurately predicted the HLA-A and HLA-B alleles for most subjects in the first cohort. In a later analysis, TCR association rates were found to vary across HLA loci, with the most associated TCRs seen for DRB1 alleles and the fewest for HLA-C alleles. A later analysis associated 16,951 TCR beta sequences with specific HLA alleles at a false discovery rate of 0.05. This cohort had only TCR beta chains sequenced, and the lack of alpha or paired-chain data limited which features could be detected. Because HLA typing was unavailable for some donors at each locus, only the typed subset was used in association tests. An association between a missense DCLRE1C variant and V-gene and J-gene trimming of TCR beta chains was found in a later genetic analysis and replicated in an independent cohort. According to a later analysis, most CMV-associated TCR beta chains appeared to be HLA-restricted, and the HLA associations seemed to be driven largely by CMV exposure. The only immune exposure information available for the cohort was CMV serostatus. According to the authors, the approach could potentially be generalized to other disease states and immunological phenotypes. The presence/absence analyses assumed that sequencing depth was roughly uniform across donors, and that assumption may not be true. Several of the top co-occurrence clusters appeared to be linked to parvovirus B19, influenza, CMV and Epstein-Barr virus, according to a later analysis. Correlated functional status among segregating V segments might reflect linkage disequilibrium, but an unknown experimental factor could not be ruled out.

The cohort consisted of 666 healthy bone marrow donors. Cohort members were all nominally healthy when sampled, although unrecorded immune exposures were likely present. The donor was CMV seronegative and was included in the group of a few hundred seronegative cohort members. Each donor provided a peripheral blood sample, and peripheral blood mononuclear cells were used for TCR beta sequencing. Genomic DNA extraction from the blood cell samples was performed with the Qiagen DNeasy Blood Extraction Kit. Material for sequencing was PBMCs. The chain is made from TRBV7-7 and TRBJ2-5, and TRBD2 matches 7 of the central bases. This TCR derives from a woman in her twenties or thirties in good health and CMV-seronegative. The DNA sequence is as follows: TGTGCTAGCAGCTCCATCGGGGGGCAAGAGACCCAGTACTTC. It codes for CASSSIGGQETQYF.